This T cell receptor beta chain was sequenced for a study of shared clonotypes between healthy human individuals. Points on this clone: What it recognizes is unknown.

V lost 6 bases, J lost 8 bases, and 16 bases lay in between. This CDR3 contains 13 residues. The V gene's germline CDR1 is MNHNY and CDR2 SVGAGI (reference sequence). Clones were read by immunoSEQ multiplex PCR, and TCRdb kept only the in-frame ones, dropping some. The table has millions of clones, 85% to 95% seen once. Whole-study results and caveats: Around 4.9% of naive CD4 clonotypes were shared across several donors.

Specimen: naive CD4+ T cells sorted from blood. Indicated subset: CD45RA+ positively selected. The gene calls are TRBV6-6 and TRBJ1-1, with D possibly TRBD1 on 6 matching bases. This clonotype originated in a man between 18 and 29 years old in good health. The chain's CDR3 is CASSGGGRSEAFF. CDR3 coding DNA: TGTGCCAGCAGCGGCGGGGGGCGTTCAGAAGCTTTCTTT.